This T cell receptor (beta chain) was recorded in a study of regulatory T cells in long-lasting Graves disease. Trimming removed 5 bases from V and 7 bases from J, with 8 bases in between. CDR1 is SGHTA and CDR2 is FQGTGA in the germline V gene. The CDR3 is 11 amino acids. Time point given: newly diagnosed GD, antithyroid drugs for less than 3 months. PBMCs provided the RNA from which the TCR library was made. With EDTA tubes as the receptacles, approximately 8.2 milliliters of peripheral blood were drawn. Building the TCR beta libraries relied on iRepertoire HTBI primers, and CDR3 regions underwent Arm-PCR. Via MiXCR, TCRdb re-called the multiplex PCR reads, giving one row per CDR3 protein. The repertoire consists of hundreds of thousands of distinct CDR3 sequences, with 16% occurring once and the leading ten covering around a quarter. A further study also used this sample, focusing on T cells in Graves' hyperthyroidism and ophthalmopathy. That work contributes: Researchers barred patients who had uncontrolled infection, other autoimmune disease, pregnancy or lactation. The HTBI primer set drove a first-round RT-PCR of the TCR CDR3. Most clonotypes expanded in thyroid above 0.001 were likewise present in blood.

This specimen was peripheral blood mononuclear cells (PBMCs), taken at new diagnosis, from a patient treated with antithyroid drugs. This chain uses TRBV7-3 with TRBJ1-2; D is unresolved. The origin of this receptor is a woman aged 35-60 years with Graves disease. For the CDR3, the DNA is TGTGCCAGCAGCAGAGAAGGTGGCTACACCTTC. As protein: CASSREGGYTF.